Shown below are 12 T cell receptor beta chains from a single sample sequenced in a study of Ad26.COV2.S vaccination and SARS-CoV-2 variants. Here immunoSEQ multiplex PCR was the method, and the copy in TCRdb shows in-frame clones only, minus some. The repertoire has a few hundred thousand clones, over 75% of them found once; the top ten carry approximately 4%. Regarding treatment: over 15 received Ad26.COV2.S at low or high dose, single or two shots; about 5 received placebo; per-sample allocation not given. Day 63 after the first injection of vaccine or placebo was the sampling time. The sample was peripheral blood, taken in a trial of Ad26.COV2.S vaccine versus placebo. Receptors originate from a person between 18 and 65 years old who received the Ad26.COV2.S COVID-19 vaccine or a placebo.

In DNA form, the CDR3 reads TGTGCCAGCGGAACAGGGAGCTTCTATGGCTACACCTTC. It encodes CASGTGSFYGYTF. The chain recombines TRBV7-3 with TRBJ1-2; TRBD1 might be the D (6 bases). The CDR3 covers 13 residues. Germline CDR1 SGHTA, CDR2 FQGTGA. With 8 bases removed from V and 4 bases from J, the gap between germline ends came to 14 bases.

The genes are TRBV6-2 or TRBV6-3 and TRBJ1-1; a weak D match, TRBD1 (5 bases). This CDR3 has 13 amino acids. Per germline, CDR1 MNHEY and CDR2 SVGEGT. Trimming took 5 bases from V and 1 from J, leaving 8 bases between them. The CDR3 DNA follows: TGTGCCAGCAGTCGACAGAAGAACACTGAAGCTTTCTTT. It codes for CASSRQKNTEAFF.

The CDR3, as DNA: TGTGCCAGCAGCCAAGACCGGACAGGAACGAACACCGGGGAGCTGTTTTTT. Residues: CASSQDRTGTNTGELFF. The V and J genes are TRBV4-2 and TRBJ2-2; 7 bases match TRBD1. V shed 0 bases and J 0 bases; nucleotides not matched to a gene: 4. The CDR3 spans 17 residues. The germline CDR1 and CDR2 sequences are LGHNA and YNFKEQ.

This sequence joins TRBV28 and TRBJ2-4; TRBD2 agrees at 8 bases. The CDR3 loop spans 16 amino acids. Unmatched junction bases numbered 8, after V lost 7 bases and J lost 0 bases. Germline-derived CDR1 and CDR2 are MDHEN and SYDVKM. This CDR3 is CASIGGVVTAKNIQYF. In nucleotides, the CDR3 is TGTGCCAGCATCGGGGGGGTGGTGACAGCCAAAAACATTCAGTACTTC.

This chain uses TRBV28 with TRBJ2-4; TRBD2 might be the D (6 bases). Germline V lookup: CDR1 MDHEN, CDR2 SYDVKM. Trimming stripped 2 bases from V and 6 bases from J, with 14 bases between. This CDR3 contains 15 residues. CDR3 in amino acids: CASSLLGGIGNIQYF. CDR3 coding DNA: TGTGCCAGCAGTTTACTGGGCGGGATCGGAAACATTCAGTACTTC.

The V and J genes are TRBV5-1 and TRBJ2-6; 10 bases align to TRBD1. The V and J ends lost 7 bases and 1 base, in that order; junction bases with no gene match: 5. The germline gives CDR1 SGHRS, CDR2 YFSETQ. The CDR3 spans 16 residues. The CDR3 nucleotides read TGCGCCAGCTCCCGGACAGGGGGATCTGGGGCCAACGTCCTGACTTTC. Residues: CASSRTGGSGANVLTF. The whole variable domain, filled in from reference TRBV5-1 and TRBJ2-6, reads KAGVTQTPRYLIKTRGQQVTLSCSPISGHRSVSWYQQTPGQGLQFLFEYFSETQRNKGNFPGRFSGRQFSNSRSEMNVSTLELGDSALYLCASSRTGGSGANVLTFGAGSRLTVL.

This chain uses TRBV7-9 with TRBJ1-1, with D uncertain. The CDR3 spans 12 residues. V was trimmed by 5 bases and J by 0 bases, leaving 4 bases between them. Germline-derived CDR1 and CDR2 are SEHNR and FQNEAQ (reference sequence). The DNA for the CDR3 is TGTGCCAGCAGCCCAGTGAACACTGAAGCTTTCTTT. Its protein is CASSPVNTEAFF.

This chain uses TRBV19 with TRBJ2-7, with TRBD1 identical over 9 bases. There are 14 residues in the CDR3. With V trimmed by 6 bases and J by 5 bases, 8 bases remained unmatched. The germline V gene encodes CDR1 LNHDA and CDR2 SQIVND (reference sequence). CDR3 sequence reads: CASRSGQGSHEQYF. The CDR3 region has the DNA TGTGCCAGTAGATCAGGACAGGGGAGCCACGAGCAGTACTTC.

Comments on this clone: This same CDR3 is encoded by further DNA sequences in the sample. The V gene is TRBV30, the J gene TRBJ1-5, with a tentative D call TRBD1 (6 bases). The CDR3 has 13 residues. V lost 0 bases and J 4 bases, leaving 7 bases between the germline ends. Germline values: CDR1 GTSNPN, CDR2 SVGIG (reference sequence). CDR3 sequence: CAWSVQGNQPQHF. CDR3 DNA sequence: TGTGCCTGGAGTGTACAGGGTAATCAGCCCCAGCATTTT.

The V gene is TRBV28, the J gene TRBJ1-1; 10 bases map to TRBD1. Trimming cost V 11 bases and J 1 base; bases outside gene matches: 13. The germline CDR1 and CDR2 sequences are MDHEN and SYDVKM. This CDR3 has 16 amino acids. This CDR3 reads CAAHRDRGLRNTEAFF. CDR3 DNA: TGTGCCGCTCACCGGGACAGGGGATTGAGGAACACTGAAGCTTTCTTT. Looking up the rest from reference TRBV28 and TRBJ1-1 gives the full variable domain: DVKVTQSSRYLVKRTGEKVFLECVQDMDHENMFWYRQDPGLGLRLIYFSYDVKMKEKGDIPEGYSVSREKKERFSLILESASTNQTSMYLCAAHRDRGLRNTEAFFGQGTRLTVV.

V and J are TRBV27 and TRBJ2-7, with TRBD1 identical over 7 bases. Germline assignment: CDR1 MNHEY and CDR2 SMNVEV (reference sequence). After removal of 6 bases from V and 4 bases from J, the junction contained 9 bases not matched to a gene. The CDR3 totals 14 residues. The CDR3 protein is CASRQQGLGYEQYF. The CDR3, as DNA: TGTGCCAGCAGACAACAGGGGTTGGGATACGAGCAGTACTTC.

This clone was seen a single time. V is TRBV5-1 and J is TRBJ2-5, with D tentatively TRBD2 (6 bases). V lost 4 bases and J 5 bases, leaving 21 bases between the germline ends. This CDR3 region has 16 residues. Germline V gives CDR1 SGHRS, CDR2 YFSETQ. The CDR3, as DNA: TGCGCCAGCAGCCCTGGGAGGAGCCCCTTCCCGGAGACCCAGTACTTC. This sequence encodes CASSPGRSPFPETQYF.